This T cell receptor (beta chain) derives from a study of blood T cell repertoires in COVID-19. Study background: Samples taken during acute and convalescent COVID-19 were collected in the United States, Italy and Spain. T cells, B-cell-depleted T cells, or PBMCs supplied cDNA or gDNA.

Trimming removed 0 bases from V and 4 bases from J, with 6 bases in between. CDR1 and CDR2 (germline): GTSNPN, SVGIG (reference sequence). The CDR3 totals 12 residues. In the original workflow: It was from reference gene primer amplification that nucleated cell counts were estimated. Data came from immunoSEQ multiplex PCR; TCRdb stores just in-frame clones and leaves some out. That table furnishes V, J and clone size, whereas the DNA furnished D and trimming. The data show fewer than 200,000 clones, 80% to 90% seen once. Patients at the Seattle site were enrolled during active infection and followed longitudinally.

The sequence came from a woman between 50 and 59 years old with COVID-19, enrolled during active disease. The chain has TRBV30 and TRBJ1-2, with unresolved D. Sequencing was done on a sample of peripheral blood. CDR3 coding DNA: TGTGCCTGGAGTGTTGGGCCCTATGGCTACACCTTC. Protein product: CAWSVGPYGYTF.